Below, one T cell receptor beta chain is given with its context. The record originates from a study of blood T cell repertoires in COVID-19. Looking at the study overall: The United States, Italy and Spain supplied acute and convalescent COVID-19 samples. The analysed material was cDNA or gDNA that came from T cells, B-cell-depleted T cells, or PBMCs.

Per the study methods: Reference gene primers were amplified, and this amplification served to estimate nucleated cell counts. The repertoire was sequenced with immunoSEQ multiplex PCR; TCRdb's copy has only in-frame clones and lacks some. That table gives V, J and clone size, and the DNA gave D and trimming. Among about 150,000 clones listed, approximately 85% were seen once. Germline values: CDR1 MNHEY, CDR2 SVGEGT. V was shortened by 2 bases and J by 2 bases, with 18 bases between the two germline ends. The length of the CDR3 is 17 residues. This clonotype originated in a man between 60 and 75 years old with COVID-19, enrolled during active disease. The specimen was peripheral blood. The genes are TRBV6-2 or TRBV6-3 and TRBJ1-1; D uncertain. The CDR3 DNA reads TGTGCCAGCAGTTACGCGGGAGGAACCCGACTTAACACTGAAGCTTTCTTT. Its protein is CASSYAGGTRLNTEAFF.